Below, 9 T cell receptor beta chains from the same sample are listed, as sequenced in a study of human CD8 memory T cell subsets. TPEX denoted exhausted-like, CCR7+ PD-1+ TIGIT+ early memory CD8+ T cells. It was UMI-labeled 5' RACE by which the TCR beta libraries were made. One entry per CDR3 protein, without DNA, is what TCRdb gives after re-calling the 5' RACE reads. Its listing shows some 10,000 distinct CDR3 sequences. The source material was CD8+ T cells from PBMCs. These receptors were obtained from a human donor in good health.

This clonotype is deemed medium-sized by its frequency. This CDR3 is CASSLTSGRATEQYF. This chain connects TRBV27 to TRBJ2-7; TCRdb proposes TRBD2, but this gene call is untestable without DNA. CDR1 and CDR2 (germline): MNHEY, SMNVEV (reference sequence). This CDR3 is 15 amino acids long.

V is TRBV5-1 and J is TRBJ1-1. The CDR3 totals 14 residues. Germline V gives CDR1 SGHRS, CDR2 YFSETQ. The CDR3 protein is CASSLEARNTEAFF.

This chain's CDR3 is CASSLPRRIQETQYF. This chain connects TRBV7-8 to TRBJ2-5. CDR1 and CDR2 (germline): SGHVS, FQNEAQ. CDR3 length: 15 amino acids.

This rearrangement joins TRBV7-8 to TRBJ2-7; TCRdb outputs TRBD1, but without DNA this stays unchecked. The CDR3 has 15 residues. Looked up from germline, CDR1 is SGHVS and CDR2 is FQNEAQ. CDR3 protein: CASSLGAGGQNEQYF.

CDR3 sequence: CASAMGVYQETQYF. V gene TRBV12-5 combines with J gene TRBJ2-5; TCRdb proposes TRBD2, but this gene call is untestable without DNA. The CDR3 is made up of 14 amino acids. Germline V CDR1 and CDR2: LGHNT, FRNRAP.

In terms of frequency, this clonotype is medium-sized. This chain joins TRBV9 and TRBJ2-2. This CDR3 region has 13 residues. The germline gives CDR1 SGDLS, CDR2 YYNGEE. CDR3 protein: CASSVDGAGELFF.

The J gene is TRBJ1-2, the V gene TRBV20-1. CDR1 is DFQATT and CDR2 is SNEGSKA in the germline V gene (reference sequence). This CDR3 spans 16 amino acids. CDR3 residues: CSARVIGPDSNYGYTF.

V gene TRBV12-3 or TRBV12-4 combines with J gene TRBJ1-5. This CDR3 is built from 15 residues. The CDR3 spells CASSSGLRIASPQHF.

The genes are TRBV4-2 and TRBJ2-7; TCRdb designates TRBD1, a call that cannot be tested without DNA. The length of the CDR3 is 15 residues. CDR1 and CDR2 from the germline V gene are LGHNA and YNFKEQ. CDR3 loop: CASSPLEGVSYEQYF.